The rows below give T cell receptor beta chains drawn from one sample of a study of blood T cell repertoires in COVID-19. Here immunoSEQ multiplex PCR was the method, and the copy in TCRdb shows in-frame clones only, minus some. The sample holds about 250,000 clones, around 91% seen once. The sequenced material came from PBMCs or T cells enriched from blood (not recorded which). These receptors originate from a woman between 18 and 29 years old who had recovered from COVID-19. Both conserved end residues are trimmed from each CDR3. Each record gives: CDR3 protein, J gene, clone size, D gene, V gene. D genes are given only for firm matches. Clone size is given for some rows only: seen once, a few or many times, or a class if the clone is expanded.

SVETLDPGVGLEQY | TRBJ2-7 | once | . | TRBV29-1
ASKTNVAGLDEQY | TRBJ2-7 | . | TRBD2 | TRBV7-8
ASSPLPRLNTIY | TRBJ1-3 | . | . | TRBV18
ASSPEVYYGYT | TRBJ1-2 | . | . | TRBV12-3/TRBV12-4
ASSLWGGLADTQY | TRBJ2-3 | . | . | TRBV19
ASSPSPGQGGTEAF | TRBJ1-1 | . | TRBD1 | TRBV19
ASSRDRLNTEAF | TRBJ1-1 | . | . | TRBV18
ASSVVGDRGSEQF | TRBJ2-1 | once | TRBD1 | TRBV10-2
SVEDQQRNTEAF | TRBJ1-1 | . | . | TRBV29-1
ASSLQAGGNNEQF | TRBJ2-1 | . | TRBD2 | TRBV27
ASSTGTGDYLLH | TRBJ1-6 | . | TRBD1 | TRBV10-2
ASSTGTVTGELF | TRBJ2-2 | . | TRBD1 | TRBV19
ASSQQGYEQY | TRBJ2-7 | . | . | TRBV6-5
ASHSLRSGTGIKETQY | TRBJ2-5 | . | TRBD1 | TRBV28
ASSLGGGINYGYT | TRBJ1-2 | . | . | TRBV7-9
ASSVGLQRWQETQY | TRBJ2-5 | . | . | TRBV19
ASSPGWWGVHNEQF | TRBJ2-1 | . | . | TRBV18
ATSRVGGSNQPQH | TRBJ1-5 | . | . | TRBV15